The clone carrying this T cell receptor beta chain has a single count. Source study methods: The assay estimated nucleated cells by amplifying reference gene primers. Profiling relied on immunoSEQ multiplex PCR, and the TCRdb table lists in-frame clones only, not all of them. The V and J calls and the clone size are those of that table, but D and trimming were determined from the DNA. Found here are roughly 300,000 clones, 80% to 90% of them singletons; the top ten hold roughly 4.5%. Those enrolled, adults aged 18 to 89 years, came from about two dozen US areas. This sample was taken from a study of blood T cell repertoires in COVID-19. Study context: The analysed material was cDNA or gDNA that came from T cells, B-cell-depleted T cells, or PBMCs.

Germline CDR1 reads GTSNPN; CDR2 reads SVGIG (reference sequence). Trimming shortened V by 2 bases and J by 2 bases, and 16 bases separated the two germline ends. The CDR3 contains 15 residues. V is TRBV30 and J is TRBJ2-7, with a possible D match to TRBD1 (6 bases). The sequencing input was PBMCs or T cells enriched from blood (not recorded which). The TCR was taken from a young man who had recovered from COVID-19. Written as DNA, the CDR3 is TGTGCCTGGAGTAGAGGGACACTACCTACCTACGAGCAGTACTTC. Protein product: CAWSRGTLPTYEQYF. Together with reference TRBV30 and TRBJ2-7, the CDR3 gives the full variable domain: SQTIHQWPATLVQPVGSPLSLECTVEGTSNPNLYWYRQAAGRGLQLLFYSVGIGQISSEVPQNLSASRPQDRQFILSSKKLLLSDSGFYLCAWSRGTLPTYEQYFGPGTRLTVT.